The clone carrying this T cell receptor (beta chain) occurred many times. Its antigen is still unknown. Arm-PCR of CDR3 regions and iRepertoire HTBI primers were used to build TCR beta libraries. Using its own MiXCR run on the multiplex PCR reads, TCRdb lists one record per CDR3 protein. The sample shows more than 400,000 distinct CDR3 sequences, about 17% of them seen only once. Time point defined: newly diagnosed GD, antithyroid drugs for less than 3 months. From RNA extracted from PBMCs, the TCR library was made. EDTA tubes received about 10 milliliters of collected peripheral blood. This sample stems from a study of regulatory T cells in long-lasting Graves disease. General observations from the study: TRBV28 was favored in persistent disease, as were TRBJ1-2 and TRBJ2-5.

The CDR3 is 13 residues long. Trimming removed 6 bases from V and 0 bases from J, with 8 bases in between. This sample was also put to use in a study of T cells in Graves' hyperthyroidism and ophthalmopathy. From that study: Most expanded thyroid clonotypes above 0.001 recurred in blood.

This material consisted of peripheral blood mononuclear cells (PBMCs), taken at new diagnosis, from a patient treated with antithyroid drugs. The gene calls are TRBV12-3 or TRBV12-4 and TRBJ1-1; D is ambiguous. This TCR came from a man in his forties or fifties with Graves disease. As DNA, the CDR3 is TGTGCCAGCAGGGACCCCGTGAACACTGAAGCTTTCTTT. It codes for CASRDPVNTEAFF.